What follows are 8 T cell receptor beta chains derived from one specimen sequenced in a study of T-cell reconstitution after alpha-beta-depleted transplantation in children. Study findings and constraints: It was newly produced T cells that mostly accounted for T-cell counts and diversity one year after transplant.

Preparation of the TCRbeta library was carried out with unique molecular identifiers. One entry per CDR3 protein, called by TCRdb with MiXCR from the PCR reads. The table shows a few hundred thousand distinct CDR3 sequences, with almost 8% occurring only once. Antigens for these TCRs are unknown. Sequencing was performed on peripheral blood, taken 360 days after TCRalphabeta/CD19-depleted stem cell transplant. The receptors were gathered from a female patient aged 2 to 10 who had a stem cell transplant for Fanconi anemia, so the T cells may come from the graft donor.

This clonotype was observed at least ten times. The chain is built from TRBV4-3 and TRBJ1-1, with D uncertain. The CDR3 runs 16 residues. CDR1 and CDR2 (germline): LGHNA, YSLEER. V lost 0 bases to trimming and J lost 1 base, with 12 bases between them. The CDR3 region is CASSQDVVRTNTEAFF. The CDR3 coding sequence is TGCGCCAGCAGCCAAGATGTGGTACGGACGAACACTGAAGCTTTCTTT.

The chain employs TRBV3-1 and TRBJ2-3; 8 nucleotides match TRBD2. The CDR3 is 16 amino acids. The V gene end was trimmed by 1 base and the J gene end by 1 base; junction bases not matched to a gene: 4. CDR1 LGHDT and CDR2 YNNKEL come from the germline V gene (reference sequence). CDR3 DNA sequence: TGTGCCAGCAGCCAAGTAGCGCGGGGGGGCACAGATACGCAGTATTTT. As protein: CASSQVARGGTDTQYF.

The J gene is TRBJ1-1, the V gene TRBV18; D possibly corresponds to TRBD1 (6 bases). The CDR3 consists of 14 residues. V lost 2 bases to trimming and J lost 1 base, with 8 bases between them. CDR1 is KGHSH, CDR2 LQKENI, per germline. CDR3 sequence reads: CASSPEGGNTEAFF. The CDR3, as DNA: TGTGCCAGCTCACCAGAGGGGGGGAACACTGAAGCTTTCTTT.

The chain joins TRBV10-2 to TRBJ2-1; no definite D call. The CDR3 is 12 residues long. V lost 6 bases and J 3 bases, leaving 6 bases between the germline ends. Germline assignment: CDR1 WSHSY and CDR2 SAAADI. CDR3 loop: CASRVNYNEQFF. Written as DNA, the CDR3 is TGCGCCAGCAGGGTAAACTACAATGAGCAGTTCTTC.

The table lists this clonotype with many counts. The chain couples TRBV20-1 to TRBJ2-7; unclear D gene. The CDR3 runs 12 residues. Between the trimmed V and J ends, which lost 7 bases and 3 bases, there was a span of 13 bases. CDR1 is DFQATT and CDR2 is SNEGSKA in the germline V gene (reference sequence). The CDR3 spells CSGSPRNYEQYV. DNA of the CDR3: TGCAGTGGATCCCCGCGCAACTACGAGCAGTACGTC.

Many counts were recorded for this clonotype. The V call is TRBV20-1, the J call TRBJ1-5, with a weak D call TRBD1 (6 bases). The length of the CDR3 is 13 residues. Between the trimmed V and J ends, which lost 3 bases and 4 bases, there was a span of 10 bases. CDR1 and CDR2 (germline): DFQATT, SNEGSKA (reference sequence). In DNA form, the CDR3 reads TGCAGTGCTAGTAGGAGGGGGAATCAGCCCCAGCATTTT. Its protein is CSASRRGNQPQHF.

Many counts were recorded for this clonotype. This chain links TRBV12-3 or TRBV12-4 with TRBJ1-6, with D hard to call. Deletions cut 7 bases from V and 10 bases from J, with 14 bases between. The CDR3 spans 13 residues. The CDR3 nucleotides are TGTGCCAGCACGGCGAGCTCTGGGTCACCCCTCCACTTT. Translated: CASTASSGSPLHF.

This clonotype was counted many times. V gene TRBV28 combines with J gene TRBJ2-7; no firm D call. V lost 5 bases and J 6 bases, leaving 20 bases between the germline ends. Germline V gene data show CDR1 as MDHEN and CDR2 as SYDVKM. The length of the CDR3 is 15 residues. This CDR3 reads CASSDFGQALREQYV. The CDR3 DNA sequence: TGTGCCAGCAGTGACTTCGGGCAGGCTCTTCGCGAGCAGTACGTC.